The T cell receptor beta chain under discussion was sequenced for a study of cytomegalovirus exposure and HLA in healthy donors (TCRdb year 2017). Study-wide context: The roughly 650 repertoires of the first cohort and the roughly 120 validation repertoires were produced on the same platform, according to a later analysis. To predict cytomegalovirus infection status, the study brought together high-throughput TCR immunosequencing, statistical association of individual TCRs with disease status, and machine learning. The study aimed to test whether signatures of past pathogen exposure could be identified by cataloging public T cell receptors. Along with the approximately 700-subject first cohort, a separate validation cohort of 120 different subjects was used. The study at large found these results: The validation cohort had no HLA typing available for a later analysis, so co-occurrence within that cohort was assessed over all 130 or so repertoires. Across donors, most TCR sequences were observed very rarely, whereas some public TCRs were present in many individuals. A later analysis found that TCRs clustered in the first cohort also tended to co-occur in the 100 to 150 validation repertoires, with 90% to 95% of cluster scores above 0. A total of 150 to 200 TCR beta chains were listed by the study as associated with cytomegalovirus. The authors suggested that the approach could potentially be extended to other disease states and immunological phenotypes. In both the original and validation cohorts, the classifier was reported to diagnose cytomegalovirus status with high specificity and sensitivity. In vitro tests confirmed that a few of the cytomegalovirus-associated TCR beta chains recognize cytomegalovirus antigens.

This clone has just one count. There is no known antigen for this receptor. Per-base qualities were not stored, and no clone one base away is much larger. Receptor amplification or capture employed the immunoSEQ multiplex PCR assay. On the study's bioinformatics: A statistical classification framework was built to diagnose cytomegalovirus status from the catalog of TCR beta chain sequences. Held by TCRdb, this immuneACCESS table contains in-frame sequences only and omits some clones. Under half of the omission traces to an unresolved V gene where checked; the cause of the rest is unknown. That table is the source of V, J and clone size, and D and trimming were worked out from the DNA. This sample holds approximately 150,000 clones; around four fifths were observed only once. About 2.3% of the sample rests with the top ten. The donors were included in the validation cohort of over a hundred subjects, a group kept apart from the approximately 670-subject first cohort.

V lost 0 bases and J lost 0 bases; the stretch between them is 12 bases long. Reading the germline V gene gives CDR1 SQVTM and CDR2 ANQGSEA. Measured from the cysteine to the phenylalanine, the CDR3 is 16 residues long. Just CDR3 DNA is preserved here, 48 bases in frame from base 1. This TCR was recovered from a man younger than 40 in good health and CMV-seropositive. In this chain, TRBV29-1 is recombined with TRBJ2-1, with TRBD1 as a weak D call on 6 bases. Sequencing was carried out using PBMCs. The DNA sequence is given as TGCAGCGTTGAAGATCTGGGGGCTAACTCCTACAATGAGCAGTTCTTC. The translation is CSVEDLGANSYNEQFF.